This T cell receptor beta chain was recovered during a study of CD8 T cells in ankylosing spondylitis. General study results and limits: Several highly homologous variants made up a TCR beta motif, and this motif appeared characteristic of ankylosing spondylitis blood. Existing reports had already noted some motif variants in reactive arthritis synovial fluid and blood. Clones tied to disease were said to be significantly enriched in matched ankylosing spondylitis synovial fluid.

The CDR3 is 15 residues long. CDR1 and CDR2 (germline): SGHTA, FQGNSA. V was trimmed by 3 bases and J by 5 bases, leaving 14 bases between them. TCRdb re-called the 5' RACE reads with MiXCR, one entry per CDR3 protein. The data hold around 130,000 distinct CDR3 sequences, with 6% to 8.5% observed a single time. Regarding this clonotype: Its cognate antigen is unknown.

This sequence joins TRBV7-2 and TRBJ2-1; D possibly matches TRBD1 or TRBD2 (5 bases each). Sequencing was performed on blood, either unsorted or a sorted T cell fraction (not recorded which). The sequence derives from a male donor with ankylosing spondylitis or in good health (not recorded which). The CDR3 bases are TGTGCCAGCAGCTTGGCCGGGACGAAAGACAATGAGCAGTTCTTC. Protein: CASSLAGTKDNEQFF.